This T cell receptor beta chain was sequenced for a study of T cells after yellow fever vaccination. Study findings and constraints: Post-booster samples contained most primary-vaccination clones (approximately 95% CD4, less than 90% CD8). Any FACS-sorted repertoire could hold abundant clonotypes that contaminate it from the bulk population.

This clonotype appeared a few times. Its antigen is not identified. TCRdb processed the 5' RACE reads anew with MiXCR; each CDR3 protein has one entry. The data show approximately 450,000 distinct CDR3 sequences, roughly a sixth seen once. Germline V gene data show CDR1 as MNHEY and CDR2 as SVGAGI. The CDR3 totals 13 residues. Trimming stripped 5 bases from V and 4 bases from J, with 11 bases between. Sequencing was performed on PBMCs, taken before the yellow fever booster vaccination. This sequence originates from a man aged 18 to 35 who received the YFV17D yellow fever vaccine. The rearrangement links TRBV6-5 to TRBJ1-2; TRBD1 is a possible D gene (6 bases). CDR3 loop: CASSQQGIYGYTF. CDR3 DNA sequence: TGTGCCAGCAGTCAACAGGGAATCTATGGCTACACCTTC.